The 18 T cell receptor beta chains below all came from one sample that was sequenced in a study of T cell repertoires in cytomegalovirus infection. TCRdb processed the reads anew with MiXCR; each CDR3 protein has one entry. The sample has around 740,000 distinct CDR3 sequences, approximately 34% seen once. Sequencing was performed on PBMCs. Receptors originate from a human donor in good health (CMV status not recorded). Some clones in this sample may be carry-over from other donors' samples.

This clonotype was observed many times. This chain uses TRBV7-6 with TRBJ1-6; 8 bases line up with TRBD1. CDR3 size: 17 residues. J gave up 8 bases and V 4 bases, and 13 bases lay outside the gene matches. Germline assignment: CDR1 SGHVS and CDR2 FNYEAQ. CDR3: CASSSRTRDRSDSPLHF. The CDR3 DNA reads TGTGCCAGCAGCTCCAGGACCCGGGACAGGTCGGATTCACCCCTCCACTTT.

The V gene is TRBV19, the J gene TRBJ1-5; 8 bases match TRBD1. In germline, CDR1 is LNHDA, CDR2 SQIVND (reference sequence). This CDR3 is 14 amino acids long. Losses at the gene ends were 10 bases for V and 11 bases for J; bases not matched to a gene: 16. The CDR3, as DNA: TGTGCCACCGGGACAGGCATCGGTTTGGGTGCCCAGCATTTT. Protein product: CATGTGIGLGAQHF.

The table lists this clonotype with many counts. The chain recombines TRBV28 with TRBJ1-2; D remains ambiguous. CDR3 length equals 16 residues. The germline V gene encodes CDR1 MDHEN and CDR2 SYDVKM. The ends were cut back, 6 bases at V and 2 bases at J, with 19 bases in the middle. The CDR3 reads CASSLVGRQRNYGYTF. Written as DNA, the CDR3 is TGTGCCAGCAGCCTCGTGGGCCGTCAAAGGAACTATGGCTACACCTTC.

About this clonotype: Germline is not matched at one junction end, which may reflect a read error. The gene calls are TRBV19 and TRBJ2-5, with 12 bases that match TRBD2. Germline V gene data show CDR1 as LNHDA and CDR2 as SQIVND (reference sequence). The CDR3 is 16 amino acids. The CDR3 spells CANSMRLAGVRETQYF. The CDR3 DNA is TGTGCCAATAGTATGCGACTAGCGGGAGTCAGGGAGACCCAGTACTTC.

The chain employs TRBV5-1 and TRBJ2-2; TRBD1 matches at 11 bases. V was pared by 0 bases and J by 4 bases, with 2 bases of the junction left unmatched. Germline loops: CDR1 SGHRS, CDR2 YFSETQ. The CDR3 runs 16 residues. The CDR3 DNA sequence: TGCGCCAGCAGCTTGGACGGGACAGGGGGCACCGGGGAGCTGTTTTTT. This encodes CASSLDGTGGTGELFF.

This clonotype appeared many times. The V gene is TRBV7-2, the J gene TRBJ1-2; D gene uncertain. The V gene's germline CDR1 is SGHTA and CDR2 FQGNSA. V dropped 5 bases and J dropped 2 bases, with 9 bases sitting between them. The CDR3 spans 13 residues. CDR3 sequence (DNA): TGTGCCAGCAGCCACGGCGCGAACTATGGCTACACCTTC. It codes for CASSHGANYGYTF.

This clonotype has just a few counts. The genes are TRBV3-1 and TRBJ2-3; TRBD2 matches 11 bases. The germline V gene has CDR1 LGHDT and CDR2 YNNKEL (reference sequence). The CDR3 sequence is 16 residues long. Trimming removed 9 bases from V and 4 bases from J; junction bases left unmatched: 12. The CDR3 DNA reads as TGTGCCAGGGGGGCGGGGCTAGCGGGAGGATCAGATACGCAGTATTTT. It translates to CARGAGLAGGSDTQYF.

The V call is TRBV7-9, the J call TRBJ2-7; D could derive from TRBD1 or TRBD2 (6 bases each). Between the trimmed V and J ends, which lost 1 base and 5 bases, there was a span of 9 bases. CDR3 length equals 13 residues. The V gene's germline CDR1 is SEHNR and CDR2 FQNEAQ (reference sequence). The CDR3 spells CASSLGGANEQYF. The CDR3 nucleotides are TGTGCCAGCAGCTTAGGGGGGGCCAACGAGCAGTACTTC.

This clonotype appeared once. The CDR3 sequence: CSVEDRSGDGYTF. Here the CDR3 DNA reads TGCAGCGTTGAAGATCGCTCAGGGGATGGCTACACCTTC. This rearrangement joins TRBV29-1 to TRBJ1-2; possibly TRBD1 for D (6 bases). The V end was cut by 0 bases, the J end by 6 bases, with 11 bases between. The CDR3 spans 13 residues. The germline V gene encodes CDR1 SQVTM and CDR2 ANQGSEA.

The chain's CDR3 is CASSQAGKPLRDEQFF. As DNA, the CDR3 is TGCGCCAGCAGCCAAGCGGGAAAACCCCTCCGCGATGAGCAGTTCTTC. The chain uses TRBV4-1 and TRBJ2-1; TRBD2 might be the D (5 bases). The V end lost 1 base, the J end lost 8 bases, and 18 bases lay between the germline ends. The CDR3 covers 16 residues. CDR1 and CDR2 from the germline V gene are MGHRA and YSYEKL.

Points on this clonotype: The conserved final phenylalanine or tryptophan is absent from the CDR3, which likely points to a read error. The J gene is TRBJ1-1, the V gene TRBV12-3 or TRBV12-4; D ambiguous. The CDR3 is 13 residues long. With 1 base removed from V and 6 bases from J, the gap between germline ends came to 9 bases. CDR3 amino acids: CASSLGREAEAFY. The CDR3 region has the DNA TGTGCCAGCAGTTTAGGTAGGGAAGCTGAAGCTTTCTAT.

This clonotype was counted ten times or more. The chain employs TRBV7-2 and TRBJ1-3; D possibly corresponds to TRBD1 (5 bases). The CDR3 sequence is 16 residues long. Looked up from germline, CDR1 is SGHTA and CDR2 is FQGNSA. V was pared by 5 bases and J by 3 bases, with 17 bases between. CDR3 sequence reads: CASSRLRGYRGNTIYF. In DNA, the CDR3 is TGTGCCAGCAGCCGCTTAAGGGGATACCGTGGAAACACCATATATTTT.

The gene calls are TRBV11-2 and TRBJ2-7; D gene ambiguous. The CDR3 runs 13 residues. The germline gives CDR1 SGHAT, CDR2 FQNNGV. V gave up 5 bases and J gave up 3 bases, with 11 bases separating them. The CDR3 spells CASSRTPGYEQYF. CDR3 coding DNA: TGTGCCAGCAGCCGGACGCCAGGCTACGAGCAGTACTTC.

This clonotype has a handful of counts. The chain joins TRBV19 to TRBJ1-2; 11 bases map to TRBD1. V lost 5 bases to trimming and J lost 7 bases; unmatched junction nucleotides: 9. In germline, CDR1 is LNHDA, CDR2 SQIVND (reference sequence). The CDR3 length is 15 residues. The CDR3 DNA is TGTGCCAGTAGTCCGGCCGGGACAGGGGGTATTGGCTACACCTTC. Translation: CASSPAGTGGIGYTF. Looking up the rest from reference TRBV19 and TRBJ1-2 gives the full variable domain: DGGITQSPKYLFRKEGQNVTLSCEQNLNHDAMYWYRQDPGQGLRLIYYSQIVNDFQKGDIAEGYSVSREKKESFPLTVTSAQKNPTAFYLCASSPAGTGGIGYTFGSGTRLTVV.

The genes are TRBV28 and TRBJ1-4; D is possibly TRBD1 (5 bases). The length of the CDR3 is 14 residues. CDR1 MDHEN and CDR2 SYDVKM come from the germline V gene. Trimming shortened V by 8 bases and J by 5 bases, and 15 bases separated the two germline ends. CDR3 coding DNA: TGTGCCAGCTCGAGATGGGGGGGGAATGAAAAACTGTTTTTT. It translates to CASSRWGGNEKLFF.

This clonotype was counted many times. The chain couples TRBV7-8 to TRBJ2-1, with 9 bases that match TRBD2. The CDR3 consists of 15 residues. From germline, CDR1 is SGHVS and CDR2 FQNEAQ. The trim removed 5 bases at V and 1 base at J, leaving 3 bases unmatched. CDR3: CASSDLAGSYNEQFF. CDR3 coding DNA: TGTGCCAGCAGCGATCTAGCGGGGTCCTACAATGAGCAGTTCTTC. The full variable domain, in which reference TRBV7-8 and TRBJ2-1 provide the parts outside the CDR3, is GAGVSQSPRYKVAKRGQDVALRCDPISGHVSLFWYQQALGQGPEFLTYFQNEAQLDKSGLPSDRFFAERPEGSVSTLKIQRTQQEDSAVYLCASSDLAGSYNEQFFGPGTRLTVL.

This clonotype has at least ten counts. The chain combines TRBV7-2 with TRBJ2-5, with D possibly matching TRBD2 (7 bases). CDR1 is SGHTA, CDR2 FQGNSA, per germline. V lost 0 bases to trimming and J lost 7 bases, with 12 bases between them. The CDR3 has 14 residues. The DNA of the CDR3 is TGTGCCAGCAGCTTAGCGGGGGGGCGTACGACCCAGTACTTC. Translation gives CASSLAGGRTTQYF.

The rearrangement uses TRBV6-2 or TRBV6-3 and TRBJ1-1; D is ambiguous. The CDR3 length is 14 residues. V lost 4 bases to trimming and J lost 3 bases, with 12 bases between them. Per germline, CDR1 MNHEY and CDR2 SVGEGT. This CDR3 reads CASSSVWRDTEAFF. DNA for the CDR3: TGTGCCAGCAGTTCGGTCTGGAGGGACACTGAAGCTTTCTTT.